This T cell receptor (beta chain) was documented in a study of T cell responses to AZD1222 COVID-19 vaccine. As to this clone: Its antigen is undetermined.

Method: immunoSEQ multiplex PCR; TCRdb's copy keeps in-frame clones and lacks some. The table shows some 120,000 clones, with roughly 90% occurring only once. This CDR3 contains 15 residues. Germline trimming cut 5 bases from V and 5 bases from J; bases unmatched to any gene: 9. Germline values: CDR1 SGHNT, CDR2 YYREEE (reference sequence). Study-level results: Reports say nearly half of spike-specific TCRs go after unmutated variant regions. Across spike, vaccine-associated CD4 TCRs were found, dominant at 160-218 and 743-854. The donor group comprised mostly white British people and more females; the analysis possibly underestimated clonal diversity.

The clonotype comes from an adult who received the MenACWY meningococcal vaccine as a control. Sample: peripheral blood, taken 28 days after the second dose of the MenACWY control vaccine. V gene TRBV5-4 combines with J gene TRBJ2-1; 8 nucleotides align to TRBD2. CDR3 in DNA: TGTGCCAGCAGTATAGCGGGGCTGACAGACAATGAGCAGTTCTTC. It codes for CASSIAGLTDNEQFF.